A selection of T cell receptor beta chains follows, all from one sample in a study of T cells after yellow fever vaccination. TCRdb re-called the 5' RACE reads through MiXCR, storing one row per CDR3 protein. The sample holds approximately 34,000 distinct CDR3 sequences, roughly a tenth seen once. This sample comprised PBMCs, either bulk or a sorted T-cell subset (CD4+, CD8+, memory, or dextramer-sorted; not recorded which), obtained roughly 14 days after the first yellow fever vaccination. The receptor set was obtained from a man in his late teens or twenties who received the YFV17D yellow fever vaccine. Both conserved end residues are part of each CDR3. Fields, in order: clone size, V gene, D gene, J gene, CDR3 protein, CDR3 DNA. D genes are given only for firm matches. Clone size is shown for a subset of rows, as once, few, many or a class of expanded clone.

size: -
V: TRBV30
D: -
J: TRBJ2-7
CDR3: CAWSLMGAGEQYF
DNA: TGTGCCTGGAGCCTTATGGGGGCAGGCGAGCAGTACTTC

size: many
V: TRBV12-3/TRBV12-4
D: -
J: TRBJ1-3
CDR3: CASDRRNPGNTIYF
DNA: TGTGCCAGCGACAGGAGAAACCCTGGAAACACCATATATTTT

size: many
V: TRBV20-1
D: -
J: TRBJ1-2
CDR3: CSARAGSVEGYTF
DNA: TGCAGTGCTAGAGCAGGGTCAGTGGAAGGCTACACCTTC

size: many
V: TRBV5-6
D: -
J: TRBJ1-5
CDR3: CASSSGGFGNQPQHF
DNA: TGTGCCAGCAGCTCGGGGGGCTTTGGGAATCAGCCCCAGCATTTT

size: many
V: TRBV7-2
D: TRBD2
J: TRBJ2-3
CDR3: CASSIGTSGRTDTQYF
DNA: TGTGCCAGCAGCATTGGGACTAGCGGGCGCACAGATACGCAGTATTTT

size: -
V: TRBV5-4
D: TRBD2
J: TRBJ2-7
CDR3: CASSPAGGVSSYEQYF
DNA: TGTGCCAGCAGCCCAGCGGGGGGCGTTAGCTCCTACGAGCAGTACTTC

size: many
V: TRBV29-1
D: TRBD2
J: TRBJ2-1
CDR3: CSVGRGGSSYNEQFF
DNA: TGCAGCGTGGGGCGGGGGGGAAGCTCCTACAATGAGCAGTTCTTC

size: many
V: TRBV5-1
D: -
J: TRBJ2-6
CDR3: CASSRNPRDISGANVLTF
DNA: TGCGCCAGCAGCCGGAACCCTCGGGACATCTCTGGGGCCAACGTCCTGACTTTC

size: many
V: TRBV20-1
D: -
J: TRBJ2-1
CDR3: CSARGGEGGQFF
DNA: TGCAGTGCTAGAGGTGGGGAGGGGGGGCAGTTCTTC

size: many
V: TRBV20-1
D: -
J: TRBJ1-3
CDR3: CSAPGNSGNTIYF
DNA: TGCAGTGCTCCGGGCAACTCTGGAAACACCATATATTTT

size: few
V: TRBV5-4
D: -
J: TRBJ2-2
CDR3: CASSLYSNTGELFF
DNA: TGTGCCAGCAGCTTGTATTCGAACACCGGGGAGCTGTTTTTT

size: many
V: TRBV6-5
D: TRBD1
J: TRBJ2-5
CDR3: CASSFGQEEETQYF
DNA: TGTGCCAGCAGTTTCGGACAGGAAGAAGAGACCCAGTACTTC

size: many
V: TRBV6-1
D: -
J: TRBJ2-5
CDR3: CASRVRFWPGETQYF
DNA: TGTGCCAGCAGGGTCCGGTTTTGGCCTGGGGAGACCCAGTACTTC

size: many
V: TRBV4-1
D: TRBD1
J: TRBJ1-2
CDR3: CASSQRDSSFTDGYTF
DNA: TGCGCCAGCAGCCAACGGGACAGCTCTTTTACCGATGGCTACACCTTC

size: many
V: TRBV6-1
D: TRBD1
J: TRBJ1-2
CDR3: CATDGQGRGYTF
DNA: TGTGCCACGGACGGACAGGGTCGGGGCTACACCTTC

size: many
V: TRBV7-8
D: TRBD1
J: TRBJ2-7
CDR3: CASSWTGRNEQYF
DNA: TGTGCCAGCAGCTGGACAGGGAGGAACGAGCAGTACTTC

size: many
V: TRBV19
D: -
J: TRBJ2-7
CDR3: CASSIRVYSYEQYF
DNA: TGTGCCAGTAGTATACGTGTATACTCCTACGAGCAGTACTTC